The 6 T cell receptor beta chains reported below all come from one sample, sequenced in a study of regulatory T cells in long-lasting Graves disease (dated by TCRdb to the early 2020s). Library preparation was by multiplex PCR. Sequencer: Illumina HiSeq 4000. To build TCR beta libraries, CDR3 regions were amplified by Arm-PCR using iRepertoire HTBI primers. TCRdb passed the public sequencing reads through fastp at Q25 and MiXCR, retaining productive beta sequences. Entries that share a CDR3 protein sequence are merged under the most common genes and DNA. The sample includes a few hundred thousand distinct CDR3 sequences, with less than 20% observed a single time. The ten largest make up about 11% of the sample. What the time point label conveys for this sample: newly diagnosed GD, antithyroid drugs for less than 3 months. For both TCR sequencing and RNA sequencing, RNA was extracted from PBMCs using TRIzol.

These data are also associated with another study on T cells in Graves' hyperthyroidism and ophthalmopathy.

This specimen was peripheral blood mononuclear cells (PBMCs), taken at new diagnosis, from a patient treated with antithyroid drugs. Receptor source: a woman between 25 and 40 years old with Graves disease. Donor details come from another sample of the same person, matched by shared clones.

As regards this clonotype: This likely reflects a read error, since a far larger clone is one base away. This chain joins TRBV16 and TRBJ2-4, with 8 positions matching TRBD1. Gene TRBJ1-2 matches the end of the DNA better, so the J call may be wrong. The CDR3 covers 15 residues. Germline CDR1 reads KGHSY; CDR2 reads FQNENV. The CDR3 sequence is CASNLTGQGGYGYTF. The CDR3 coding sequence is TGTGCCAGCAACCTTACCGGACAGGGAGGCTATGGCTACACCTTC.

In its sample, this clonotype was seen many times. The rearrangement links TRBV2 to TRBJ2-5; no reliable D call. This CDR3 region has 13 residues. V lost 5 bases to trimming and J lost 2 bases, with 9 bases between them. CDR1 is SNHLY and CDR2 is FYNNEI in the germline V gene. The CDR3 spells CASSRVLQETQYF. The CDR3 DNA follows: TGTGCCAGCAGTAGGGTTCTTCAAGAGACCCAGTACTTC.

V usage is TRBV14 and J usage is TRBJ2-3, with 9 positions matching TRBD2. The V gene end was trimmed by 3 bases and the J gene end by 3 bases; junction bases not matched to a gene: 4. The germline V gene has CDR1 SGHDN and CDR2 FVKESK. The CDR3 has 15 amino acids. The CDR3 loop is CASSQRGGGTDTQYF. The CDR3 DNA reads TGTGCCAGCAGCCAGCGGGGGGGCGGGACAGATACGCAGTATTTT.

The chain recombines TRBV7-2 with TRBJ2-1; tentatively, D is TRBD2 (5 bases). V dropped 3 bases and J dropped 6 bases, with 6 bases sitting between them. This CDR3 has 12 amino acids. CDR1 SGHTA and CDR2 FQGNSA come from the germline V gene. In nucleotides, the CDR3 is TGTGCCAGCAGCTTCGCGGGCAATGAGCAGTTCTTC. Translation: CASSFAGNEQFF.

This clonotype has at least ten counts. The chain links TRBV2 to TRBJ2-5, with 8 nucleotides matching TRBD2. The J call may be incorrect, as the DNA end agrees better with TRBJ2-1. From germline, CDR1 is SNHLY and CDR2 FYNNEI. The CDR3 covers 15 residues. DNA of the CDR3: TGTGCCAGCAGTGATAGCGGGAATCGCGACAATGAGCAGTTCTTC. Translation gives CASSDSGNRDNEQFF.

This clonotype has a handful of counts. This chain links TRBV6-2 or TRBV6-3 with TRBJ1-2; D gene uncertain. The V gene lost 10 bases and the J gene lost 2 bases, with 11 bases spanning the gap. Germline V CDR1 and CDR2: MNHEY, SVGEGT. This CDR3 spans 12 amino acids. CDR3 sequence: CATGRVNYGYTF. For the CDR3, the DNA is TGTGCCACCGGGAGGGTGAACTATGGCTACACCTTC.